The rows below give T cell receptor beta chains drawn from one sample of a study of cytomegalovirus exposure and HLA in healthy donors. Assay: immunoSEQ multiplex PCR; the TCRdb copy retains only in-frame clones and omits some. The sample contains approximately 250,000 clones, roughly 78% of which appear only once. Specimen: PBMCs. The receptor set was obtained from a boy aged 5 to 17 in good health and CMV-seronegative. Both conserved end residues are part of each CDR3. The order of the fields is D gene, J gene, V gene, clone size, CDR3 DNA, CDR3 protein. D genes are given only for firm matches. Not all rows give a size; the values are once, few, many and, for expanded clones, a class.

-	TRBJ2-3	TRBV5-5	-	TGTGCCAGCAGCCCCGGGCCAGGAGGAGAAAGCACAGATACGCAGTATTTT	CASSPGPGGESTDTQYF
-	TRBJ1-3	TRBV7-6	-	TGTGCCAGCAGCCGTTACTCTGGAAACACCATATATTTT	CASSRYSGNTIYF
TRBD2	TRBJ2-5	TRBV27	-	TGTGCCAGCAGTACAGGACTAGGGTCGGGGGAGACCCAGTACTTC	CASSTGLGSGETQYF
TRBD1	TRBJ2-3	TRBV15	-	TGTGCCACCAGCAGAGAACAGGGGGTCGCAGATACGCAGTATTTT	CATSREQGVADTQYF
TRBD2	TRBJ2-1	TRBV9	-	TGTGCCAGCAGCTCTCGACTAGCGGGAGCAGAAGGGACGCCCTACAATGAGCAGTTCTTC	CASSSRLAGAEGTPYNEQFF
-	TRBJ1-5	TRBV5-5	-	TGTGCCAGCAGCGGACAACCGGACGTCCAGCCCCAGCATTTT	CASSGQPDVQPQHF
-	TRBJ2-7	TRBV19	few	TGTGCCAGTAGTATAAGACAGTACGAGCAGTACTTC	CASSIRQYEQYF
TRBD1	TRBJ2-7	TRBV6-6	-	TGTGCCAGCAGTAAATATGGACAGGGGGCCTACGAGCAGTACTTC	CASSKYGQGAYEQYF
-	TRBJ1-5	TRBV21-1	-	TGTGCCAGCAGCACGGTCGAGAGCAATCAGCCCCAGCATTTT	CASSTVESNQPQHF
-	TRBJ2-7	TRBV7-9	-	TGTGCCAGCAGCTTGTCCTTCTCGGACGAGCAGTACTTC	CASSLSFSDEQYF
-	TRBJ2-6	TRBV25-1	-	TGTGCCAGCATCCGGTCCGGGGCCAACGTCCTGACTTTC	CASIRSGANVLTF
TRBD1	TRBJ1-1	TRBV27	-	TGTGCCAGCAGTTACTACAGGGGTGGGAACACTGAAGCTTTCTTT	CASSYYRGGNTEAFF
-	TRBJ1-2	TRBV4-1	-	TGCGCCAGCAGCCAAGAGGGCCAGCCAGCTAACTATGGCTACACCTTC	CASSQEGQPANYGYTF
TRBD1	TRBJ1-2	TRBV5-1	-	TGCGCCAGCAGCGCCGGGACAGACCCGTCCTATGGCTACACCTTC	CASSAGTDPSYGYTF
TRBD2	TRBJ2-3	TRBV19	-	TGTGCCAGTAGTATCCGCCTAGCGGGAACCACAGATACGCAGTATTTT	CASSIRLAGTTDTQYF
TRBD1	TRBJ1-2	TRBV6-1	-	TGTGCCAGCAGTGATCCCGGGACAGGGTACGGCTACACCTTC	CASSDPGTGYGYTF
-	TRBJ2-7	TRBV6-1	few	TGTGCCAGCAGTGAATTCCGGGGGAGGTACGAGCAGTACTTC	CASSEFRGRYEQYF
-	TRBJ1-1	TRBV18	-	TGTGCCAGCTCACCACCGTGGGGACAACTGAACACTGAAGCTTTCTTT	CASSPPWGQLNTEAFF
-	TRBJ1-5	TRBV11-3	-	TGTGCCAGCAGCTCGGGAAGCAATCAGCCCCAGCATTTT	CASSSGSNQPQHF
-	TRBJ1-2	TRBV14	few	TGTGCCAGCAGCCCAGGGACACCATTAATCTATGGCTACACCTTC	CASSPGTPLIYGYTF
TRBD1	TRBJ1-1	TRBV11-2	-	TGTGCCAGCAGCTTCTATCCCGGACAGGGTGCCACTGAAGCTTTCTTT	CASSFYPGQGATEAFF
-	TRBJ1-4	TRBV6-6	-	TGTGCCAGCAGTCGCAGTGGCAATGAAAAACTGTTTTTT	CASSRSGNEKLFF
-	TRBJ2-1	TRBV7-9	-	TGTGCCAGCAGCTCGCCCCAGGGCGTTTACAATGAGCAGTTCTTC	CASSSPQGVYNEQFF
-	TRBJ2-7	TRBV11-3	once	TGTGCCAGCAGTACGGTTAGCGCAGGCCGCTCCTACGAGCAGTACTTC	CASSTVSAGRSYEQYF
-	TRBJ2-7	TRBV7-2	-	TGTGCCAGCAGCCGTTCCCCCGAGGGGGCCTACGAGCAGTACTTC	CASSRSPEGAYEQYF
-	TRBJ2-7	TRBV7-7	-	TGTGCCAGCAGCCCAGGGCCTCCAGGGGACGAGCAGTACTTC	CASSPGPPGDEQYF
TRBD2	TRBJ2-3	TRBV11-2	-	TGTGCCAGCAGCATCCGGACGCTAGCGGGAGGGAACACAGATACGCAGTATTTT	CASSIRTLAGGNTDTQYF
TRBD1	TRBJ2-2	TRBV5-1	-	TGCGCCAGCAGCTATAACCGGGACAGGGCCACCGGGGAGCTGTTTTTT	CASSYNRDRATGELFF
-	TRBJ1-4	TRBV11-3	-	TGTGCCAGCAGCCCCGGGGAAAAACTGTTTTTT	CASSPGEKLFF
-	TRBJ1-1	TRBV6-1	-	TGTGCCAGCAGTCTCAGGGGATCTATCGGCACTGAAGCTTTCTTT	CASSLRGSIGTEAFF
-	TRBJ2-5	TRBV4-1	-	TGCGCCAGCAGCCAAACAGAGACCTATGAGCAGTACTTC	CASSQTETYEQYF
TRBD2	TRBJ2-7	TRBV11-2	-	TGTGCCAGCAGCGCCTGGACTAGCGGGGGTGCCTACGAGCAGTACTTC	CASSAWTSGGAYEQYF
-	TRBJ1-2	TRBV29-1	-	TGCAGCGTCGAGGACAGCGATTATGGCTACCCCTTC	CSVEDSDYGYPF
-	TRBJ1-5	TRBV7-2	-	TGTGCCAGCAGCTTTTCGGGGGGAAGCAATCAGCCCCAGCATTTT	CASSFSGGSNQPQHF
TRBD2	TRBJ2-6	TRBV4-1	-	TGCGCCAGCAGCCAAGGTAGCGGGAGGGCTTCTGGGGCCAACGTCCTGACTTTC	CASSQGSGRASGANVLTF
TRBD1	TRBJ1-1	TRBV5-8	-	TGTGCCAGCAGTTGGGGGACAGGTAGTGAAGCTTTCTTT	CASSWGTGSEAFF
TRBD1	TRBJ1-1	TRBV15	-	TGTGCCACCAAACTCGGACAGGCTCTGAACACTGAAGCTTTCTTT	CATKLGQALNTEAFF
-	TRBJ2-7	TRBV19	-	TGTGCCAGCAGGTACCGGGACAATTCCTACGAGCAGTACTTC	CASRYRDNSYEQYF
-	TRBJ1-4	TRBV7-8	-	TGTGCCAGCAGCGGTGGGTACCCACTACCTGAAAAACTGTTTTTT	CASSGGYPLPEKLFF
TRBD2	TRBJ2-1	TRBV6-4	-	TGTGCCAGCAGTGAGAGGGGAATGGCGGGGGGACAACAGTTCTTC	CASSERGMAGGQQFF
-	TRBJ2-5	TRBV4-2	-	TGTGCCAGCAGTCGGATAGCGTCCTCCCAAGAGACCCAGTACTTC	CASSRIASSQETQYF
-	TRBJ1-3	TRBV13	-	TGTGCCAGCAGCCCCGGGAGGTACTCTGGAAACACCATATATTTT	CASSPGRYSGNTIYF
-	TRBJ2-2	TRBV5-4	-	TGTGCCAGCAGGGGGGGGCCAACCACCGGGGAGCTGTTTTTT	CASRGGPTTGELFF
-	TRBJ1-2	TRBV15	-	TGTGCCACCAGCAGACTCATTGGGAGCTACCCCTTC	CATSRLIGSYPF
-	TRBJ2-1	TRBV5-6	-	TGTGCCAGCAGCTTGGTGGGGGGGGCTCGCAATGAGCAGTTCTTC	CASSLVGGARNEQFF
TRBD1	TRBJ1-2	TRBV5-1	-	TGCGCCAGCAGCTCCGGGACAGGGGGTTCTTTTATTGACTATGGCTACACCTTC	CASSSGTGGSFIDYGYTF
-	TRBJ2-2	TRBV6-5	-	TGTGCCAGCAGTTACGACAGGAAGAGGACCGGGGAGCTGTTTTTT	CASSYDRKRTGELFF
-	TRBJ2-5	TRBV10-1	-	TGCGCCAGCAGTGATGTGCCCGACCCTGCGACTGGGACCCAGTACTTC	CASSDVPDPATGTQYF
-	TRBJ1-6	TRBV12-2	-	TGTGCAAGTCGCCCATTAGGGGCTTCCTATAATTCACCCCTCCACTTT	CASRPLGASYNSPLHF
TRBD1	TRBJ1-2	TRBV5-4	once	TGTGCCAGCAGCTTGGATGACAGGGGAAGTTCACATGGCTACACCTTC	CASSLDDRGSSHGYTF